Reported below is one T cell receptor (beta chain). Its antigen is unknown. The entry originates in a study of blood T cells in healthy people across ages. The authors ran a second PCR of about 6 to 11 cycles using a sample-barcoded 5' primer and a J-beta primer mix. TCRdb re-called the 5' RACE reads through MiXCR, storing one row per CDR3 protein. The data contain more than 1,000,000 distinct CDR3 sequences, 20% to 25% of them singletons. Study-wide points: Naive CD4+ cell counts and diversity both ran higher in long-lived than in aged donors.

The V segment lost 3 bases and the J segment 8 bases; nucleotides outside the gene matches: 6. This CDR3 comprises 15 residues. Germline-derived CDR1 and CDR2 are SEHNR and FQNEAQ (reference sequence). The donors, all healthy, were Caucasians living in Russia, aged 6 to 90. Extracted total RNA amounted to at least 6 micrograms for each sample. This sample also belongs to another study, concerning T cells of mothers and their children.

Material: blood. The V call is TRBV7-9, the J call TRBJ2-1, with 11 bases matching TRBD2. The TCR comes from a girl aged 2 to 9 in good health. The CDR3 sequence is CASSFTSGGVDEQFF. CDR3 sequence (DNA): TGTGCCAGCAGCTTTACTAGCGGGGGCGTCGATGAGCAGTTCTTC.